The T cell receptor (beta chain) described here comes from a study of blood T cell repertoires in COVID-19. At the level of the study: The samples span acute and convalescent COVID-19 from the United States, Italy and Spain. In each case, the material was cDNA or gDNA derived from T cells, B-cell-depleted T cells, or PBMCs.

Authors' processing steps: Amplification of reference gene primers was used by the study to estimate nucleated cell counts. Sequencing used immunoSEQ multiplex PCR; TCRdb keeps in-frame clones, though not all of them. From that table come the V and J calls and clone size; the DNA was used to work out D and trimming. The repertoire consists of about 160,000 clones, with 75% to 90% occurring once and the leading ten covering roughly 3.4%. The ends lost 5 bases at V and 4 bases at J; junction bases unmatched: 6. CDR1 MNHEY and CDR2 SMNVEV come from the germline V gene (reference sequence). The CDR3 sequence is 15 residues long. Participants were aged roughly 18 to 95 years, lived in around 25 US areas, and enrolled virtually.

Input material: PBMCs or T cells enriched from blood (not recorded which). This receptor was obtained from a woman between 55 and 75 years old who had recovered from COVID-19. The J gene is TRBJ2-1, the V gene TRBV27, with TRBD2 matching 9 bases. This CDR3 is CASSKTSGGYNEQFF. The CDR3 nucleotides read TGTGCCAGCAGTAAGACTAGCGGAGGTTACAATGAGCAGTTCTTC.